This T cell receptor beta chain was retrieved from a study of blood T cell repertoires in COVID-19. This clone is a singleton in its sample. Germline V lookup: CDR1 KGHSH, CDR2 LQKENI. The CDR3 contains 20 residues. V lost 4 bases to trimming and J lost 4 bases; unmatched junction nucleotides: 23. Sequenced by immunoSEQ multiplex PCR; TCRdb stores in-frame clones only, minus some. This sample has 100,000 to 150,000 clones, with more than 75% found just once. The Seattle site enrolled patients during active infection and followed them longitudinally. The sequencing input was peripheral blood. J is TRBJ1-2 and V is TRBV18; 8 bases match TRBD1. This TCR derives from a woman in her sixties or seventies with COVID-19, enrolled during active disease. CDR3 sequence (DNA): TGTGCCAGCTCACACTCTATGCGGACAGGGCAAACCGAAGGGGGCTATGGCTACACCTTC. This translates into CASSHSMRTGQTEGGYGYTF.